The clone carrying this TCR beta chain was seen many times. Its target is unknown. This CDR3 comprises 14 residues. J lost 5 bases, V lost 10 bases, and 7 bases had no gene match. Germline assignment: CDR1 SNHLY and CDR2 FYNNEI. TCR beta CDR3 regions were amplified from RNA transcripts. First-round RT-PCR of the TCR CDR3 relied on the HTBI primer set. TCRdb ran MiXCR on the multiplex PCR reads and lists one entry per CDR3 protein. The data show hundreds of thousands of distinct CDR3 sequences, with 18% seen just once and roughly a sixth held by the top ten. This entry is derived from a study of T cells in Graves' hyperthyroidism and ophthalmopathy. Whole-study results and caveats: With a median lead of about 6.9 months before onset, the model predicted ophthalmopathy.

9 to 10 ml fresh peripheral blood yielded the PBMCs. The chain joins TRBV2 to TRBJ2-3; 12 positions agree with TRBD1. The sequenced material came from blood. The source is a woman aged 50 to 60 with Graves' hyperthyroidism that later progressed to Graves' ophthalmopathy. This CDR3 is CATGDRGHQDTQYF. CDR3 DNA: TGTGCCACCGGGGACAGGGGGCATCAAGATACGCAGTATTTT.